The clone carrying this T cell receptor beta chain has just one count. The time point here: baseline pretreatment blood. Treatment noted: 15 Gy SBRT to primary tumor, nephrectomy 4 weeks later. Germline V gives CDR1 MNHNY, CDR2 SVGAGI (reference sequence). Trimming removed 6 bases from V and 9 bases from J; junction bases left unmatched: 13. CDR3 length equals 15 residues. The data belong to a study of radiation and T cells in renal cell carcinoma. Sequencing used immunoSEQ multiplex PCR; TCRdb keeps in-frame clones, though not all of them. In the table there are roughly 120,000 clones, roughly 80% of which are singletons.

This clonotype was obtained from a woman in her sixties or seventies with renal cell carcinoma. Source: blood, taken from a patient whose treatment included radiotherapy and nephrectomy. This chain uses TRBV6-6 with TRBJ2-1; 8 nucleotides line up with TRBD1. The CDR3 here is CASSTTGQDLSEQFF. In DNA form, the CDR3 reads TGTGCCAGCAGCACAACGGGACAGGACCTGAGTGAGCAGTTCTTC.